This is a list of T cell receptor beta chains from one sample in a study of human T cells and chemical hapten exposure. TCRdb processed the RACE reads anew with MiXCR; each CDR3 protein has one entry. The sample lists approximately 50,000 distinct CDR3 sequences; about 11% were seen once. Sequenced here: whole blood, sampled in connection with sensitization to the hapten diphenylcyclopropenone (DPC). The receptor set was obtained from a woman aged 40 to 50 with alopecia areata. Some clones in this sample may be carry-over from other donors' samples. CDR3s include the opening cysteine and the closing phenylalanine or tryptophan. The order of the fields is CDR3 length, V gene, J gene, clone size, D gene, CDR3 DNA, CDR3 protein. D genes are given only for firm matches. Size is omitted from some rows. Given values are once, few, many or a class for expanded clones.

CDR3 length: 16; V gene: TRBV5-4; J gene: TRBJ2-1; clone size: many; D gene: TRBD2; CDR3 DNA: TGTGCCAGCAGCTTGCGGAGCGGGGGGATGAACAATGAGCAGTTCTTC; CDR3 protein: CASSLRSGGMNNEQFF
CDR3 length: 15; V gene: TRBV6-1; J gene: TRBJ1-4; clone size: few; D gene: .; CDR3 DNA: TGTGCCAGCAGTGACGAGGGGGAGGTGCGGGAAAAACTGTTTTTT; CDR3 protein: CASSDEGEVREKLFF
CDR3 length: 15; V gene: TRBV12-3/TRBV12-4; J gene: TRBJ2-1; clone size: many; D gene: .; CDR3 DNA: TGTGCCAGCAGTTTAGGGCCCCCGCGGTACAATGAGCAGTTCTTC; CDR3 protein: CASSLGPPRYNEQFF
CDR3 length: 15; V gene: TRBV7-9; J gene: TRBJ2-3; clone size: .; D gene: .; CDR3 DNA: TGTGCCAGCAGCCCCCAGGATGGAGGCACAGATACGCAGTATTTT; CDR3 protein: CASSPQDGGTDTQYF
CDR3 length: 15; V gene: TRBV7-2; J gene: TRBJ2-1; clone size: many; D gene: TRBD1; CDR3 DNA: TGTGCCAGCAGCTTAGTACAGGGGACCTACAATGAGCAGTTCTTC; CDR3 protein: CASSLVQGTYNEQFF
CDR3 length: 20; V gene: TRBV3-1; J gene: TRBJ2-6; clone size: few; D gene: TRBD1; CDR3 DNA: TGTGCCAGCAGCCAAGGTGTTCCAGGACAGGGGGCGTCCGGGGCCAACGTCCTGACTTTC; CDR3 protein: CASSQGVPGQGASGANVLTF
CDR3 length: 13; V gene: TRBV11-2; J gene: TRBJ1-2; clone size: .; D gene: .; CDR3 DNA: TGTGCCAGCAGCTTAGATCGGACACGGGGCTACACCTTC; CDR3 protein: CASSLDRTRGYTF
CDR3 length: 17; V gene: TRBV27; J gene: TRBJ1-5; clone size: many; D gene: .; CDR3 DNA: TGTGCCAGCAGCATGTTAGGGGGGGGCTTTAGCAATCAGCCCCAGCATTTT; CDR3 protein: CASSMLGGGFSNQPQHF
CDR3 length: 15; V gene: TRBV7-6; J gene: TRBJ2-3; clone size: .; D gene: .; CDR3 DNA: TGTGCCAGCAGTCGACAGACTCCACGGGGGGATACGCAGTATTTT; CDR3 protein: CASSRQTPRGDTQYF
CDR3 length: 14; V gene: TRBV5-6; J gene: TRBJ1-2; clone size: few; D gene: TRBD1; CDR3 DNA: TGTGCCAGCAGCTTGGAGCAGGGGGCAGGTGGCTACACCTTC; CDR3 protein: CASSLEQGAGGYTF
CDR3 length: 14; V gene: TRBV7-9; J gene: TRBJ2-1; clone size: .; D gene: .; CDR3 DNA: TGTGCCAGCAGCGCACCCCCCCCCACCCGGGACGCACTCTTC; CDR3 protein: CASSAPPPTRDALF
CDR3 length: 15; V gene: TRBV5-1; J gene: TRBJ2-3; clone size: .; D gene: .; CDR3 DNA: TGCGCCAGCAGGGCTGGACGGGGAGGTTCAGATACGCAGTATTTT; CDR3 protein: CASRAGRGGSDTQYF
CDR3 length: 15; V gene: TRBV2; J gene: TRBJ2-4; clone size: .; D gene: .; CDR3 DNA: TGTGCCAGCACCCGCGTAGGTTCTGGGAGAAACATTCAGTACTTC; CDR3 protein: CASTRVGSGRNIQYF
CDR3 length: 12; V gene: TRBV27; J gene: TRBJ2-7; clone size: .; D gene: .; CDR3 DNA: TGTGCCAGCAGTTTCCCAGGGGAAGAGCAGTACTTC; CDR3 protein: CASSFPGEEQYF
CDR3 length: 14; V gene: TRBV7-2; J gene: TRBJ1-1; clone size: many; D gene: .; CDR3 DNA: TGTGCCAGCAGCTTAAGCAGGGCGAACACTGAAGCTTTCTTT; CDR3 protein: CASSLSRANTEAFF
CDR3 length: 14; V gene: TRBV6-2/TRBV6-3; J gene: TRBJ1-6; clone size: many; D gene: .; CDR3 DNA: TGTGCCAGCAGTTACTCGGTCGGAGGATCACCCCTCCACTTT; CDR3 protein: CASSYSVGGSPLHF
CDR3 length: 14; V gene: TRBV3-1; J gene: TRBJ1-5; clone size: .; D gene: TRBD1; CDR3 DNA: TGTGCCAGCAGCTGGACAGGGGCCAATCAGCCCCAGCATTTT; CDR3 protein: CASSWTGANQPQHF
CDR3 length: 13; V gene: TRBV10-2; J gene: TRBJ2-7; clone size: .; D gene: TRBD2; CDR3 DNA: TGCGCCAGCAGTGAGTCGAAGGGAGGGCTGGCGTACTTC; CDR3 protein: CASSESKGGLAYF
CDR3 length: 12; V gene: TRBV29-1; J gene: TRBJ2-5; clone size: few; D gene: .; CDR3 DNA: TGCAGCCTCCGGGACGGTCAAGAGACCCAGTACTTC; CDR3 protein: CSLRDGQETQYF
CDR3 length: 13; V gene: TRBV24-1; J gene: TRBJ2-3; clone size: few; D gene: .; CDR3 DNA: TGTGCCACCAGTTTGACCAGGGACGGGGAGCAGTATTTT; CDR3 protein: CATSLTRDGEQYF
CDR3 length: 15; V gene: TRBV6-1; J gene: TRBJ2-2; clone size: few; D gene: .; CDR3 DNA: TGTGCCAGCGAGGGCCGTGGGGGCAACACCGGGGAGCTGTTTTTT; CDR3 protein: CASEGRGGNTGELFF
CDR3 length: 14; V gene: TRBV5-1; J gene: TRBJ2-7; clone size: few; D gene: .; CDR3 DNA: TGCGCCAGCAGCCTCGGTGAGGGCACCTACGAGCAGTACTTC; CDR3 protein: CASSLGEGTYEQYF
CDR3 length: 10; V gene: TRBV20-1; J gene: TRBJ2-5; clone size: .; D gene: .; CDR3 DNA: TGCAGTGCCCGCCGAGAGACCCAGTACTTC; CDR3 protein: CSARRETQYF
CDR3 length: 11; V gene: TRBV6-1; J gene: TRBJ2-7; clone size: many; D gene: .; CDR3 DNA: TGTGCCAGCAGTGGAGGGTACGAGCAGTACTTC; CDR3 protein: CASSGGYEQYF
CDR3 length: 15; V gene: TRBV6-2/TRBV6-3; J gene: TRBJ2-7; clone size: many; D gene: .; CDR3 DNA: TGTGCCAGCAGTTACCGGCAGGACAGTCCCTACGAGCAGTACTTC; CDR3 protein: CASSYRQDSPYEQYF
CDR3 length: 14; V gene: TRBV5-1; J gene: TRBJ2-7; clone size: many; D gene: TRBD2; CDR3 DNA: TGCGCCAGCAGATCACTGCGGGGGGGATACGAGCAGTACTTC; CDR3 protein: CASRSLRGGYEQYF
CDR3 length: 14; V gene: TRBV7-2; J gene: TRBJ2-5; clone size: few; D gene: .; CDR3 DNA: TGTGCCAGCAGCTTATTTTCCAGACAAGAGACCCAGTACTTC; CDR3 protein: CASSLFSRQETQYF
CDR3 length: 12; V gene: TRBV28; J gene: TRBJ1-1; clone size: few; D gene: .; CDR3 DNA: TGTGCCAGCAGATTGATGAACACTGAAGCTTTCTTT; CDR3 protein: CASRLMNTEAFF
CDR3 length: 13; V gene: TRBV4-2; J gene: TRBJ1-1; clone size: few; D gene: .; CDR3 DNA: TGTGCCAGCGCAGGGTCGGGAATCACTGAAGCTTTCTTT; CDR3 protein: CASAGSGITEAFF
CDR3 length: 14; V gene: TRBV28; J gene: TRBJ1-1; clone size: few; D gene: .; CDR3 DNA: TGTGCCAGCAGTTTATCGGGAAGGAACACTGAAGCTTTCTTT; CDR3 protein: CASSLSGRNTEAFF
CDR3 length: 15; V gene: TRBV11-2; J gene: TRBJ1-5; clone size: once; D gene: TRBD1; CDR3 DNA: TGTGCCAGCAGCTTAAGACAGGGAGGCAATCAGCCCCAGCATTTT; CDR3 protein: CASSLRQGGNQPQHF
CDR3 length: 15; V gene: TRBV25-1; J gene: TRBJ2-1; clone size: few; D gene: TRBD2; CDR3 DNA: TGTGCCAGCAGGATGGGGGGGAGCTCCTACAATGAGCAGTTCTTC; CDR3 protein: CASRMGGSSYNEQFF
CDR3 length: 16; V gene: TRBV14; J gene: TRBJ2-1; clone size: few; D gene: .; CDR3 DNA: TGTGCCAGCAGCCCCCTGGGGCTTACGAGCAACAATGAGCAGTTCTTC; CDR3 protein: CASSPLGLTSNNEQFF
CDR3 length: 15; V gene: TRBV18; J gene: TRBJ1-6; clone size: .; D gene: .; CDR3 DNA: TGTGCCAGCTCACCACCGAGGGGTCGGGGTTCACCCCTCCACTTT; CDR3 protein: CASSPPRGRGSPLHF
CDR3 length: 12; V gene: TRBV27; J gene: TRBJ1-6; clone size: many; D gene: .; CDR3 DNA: TGTGCCAGCAGGATCTATAATTCACCCCTCCACTTT; CDR3 protein: CASRIYNSPLHF
CDR3 length: 17; V gene: TRBV7-2; J gene: TRBJ2-3; clone size: .; D gene: TRBD2; CDR3 DNA: TGTGCCAGCAGCTTAGCCTGGACTAGCGGGGCCACAGATACGCAGTATTTT; CDR3 protein: CASSLAWTSGATDTQYF
CDR3 length: 15; V gene: TRBV7-2; J gene: TRBJ2-2; clone size: .; D gene: TRBD2; CDR3 DNA: TGTGCCAGCAGCGCCCTAGCGGAGAACACCGGGGAGCTGTTTTTT; CDR3 protein: CASSALAENTGELFF
CDR3 length: 15; V gene: TRBV10-3; J gene: TRBJ2-3; clone size: .; D gene: TRBD2; CDR3 DNA: TGTGCCATCAGTGTTAGCGGGGGGCACACAGATACGCAGTATTTT; CDR3 protein: CAISVSGGHTDTQYF
CDR3 length: 17; V gene: TRBV12-3/TRBV12-4; J gene: TRBJ2-7; clone size: .; D gene: TRBD1; CDR3 DNA: TGTGCCAGCAGTTTGGGACAGGGGCGATATACCCCCTACGAGCAGTACTTC; CDR3 protein: CASSLGQGRYTPYEQYF
CDR3 length: 13; V gene: TRBV6-2/TRBV6-3; J gene: TRBJ1-5; clone size: .; D gene: .; CDR3 DNA: TGTGCCAGCAGGCGGGGTTACAATCAGCCCCAGCATTTT; CDR3 protein: CASRRGYNQPQHF